The 10 T cell receptor beta chains below come from one sample, sequenced in a study of technical replicates of blood from several donors. Produced via immunoSEQ multiplex PCR; TCRdb's table is partial and in-frame only. The sample lists tens of thousands of clones; 91% were seen once. Material for sequencing was T cells isolated from PBMCs. Receptors were obtained from a human donor in good health. Some clones in this sample may be carry-over from other donors' samples.

The chain employs TRBV28 and TRBJ1-1; possible D gene TRBD1, 6 bases. With 6 bases removed from V and 7 bases from J, the gap between germline ends came to 21 bases. The CDR3 runs 15 residues. Germline V gene data show CDR1 as MDHEN and CDR2 as SYDVKM. The CDR3 spells CASRPTLDSYFEAFF. The CDR3, as DNA: TGTGCCAGCAGGCCTACCTTGGACAGTTACTTTGAAGCTTTCTTT.

The chain joins TRBV18 to TRBJ1-1; TRBD1 is a possible D gene (6 bases). V was trimmed by 4 bases and J by 0 bases, leaving 9 bases between them. The CDR3 contains 14 residues. The V gene's germline CDR1 is KGHSH and CDR2 LQKENI. CDR3 sequence: CASSLQGLNTEAFF. In DNA, the CDR3 is TGTGCCAGCTCACTACAGGGCCTGAACACTGAAGCTTTCTTT.

The chain carries TRBV7-9 and TRBJ1-4, with TRBD1 identical over 7 bases. Germline CDR1 is SEHNR and CDR2 is FQNEAQ (reference sequence). This CDR3 spans 12 amino acids. Trimming cost V 3 bases and J 13 bases; bases outside gene matches: 5. CDR3 sequence (DNA): TGTGCCAGCAGCTTGGACCGGACAGGACTGTTTTTT. Its translation: CASSLDRTGLFF.

The rearrangement uses TRBV6-5 and TRBJ2-2, with 11 bases lining up with TRBD2. V was pared by 4 bases and J by 6 bases, with 7 bases of the junction left unmatched. Germline V CDR1 and CDR2: MNHEY, SVGAGI. The CDR3 consists of 16 residues. In DNA form, the CDR3 reads TGTGCCAGCAGTTCGGGGCTAGCGGGAGGCTCCGGGGAGCTGTTTTTT. This encodes CASSSGLAGGSGELFF.

The chain has TRBV5-1 and TRBJ2-6; TRBD1 agrees at 8 bases. The V segment lost 2 bases and the J segment 0 bases; nucleotides outside the gene matches: 22. The CDR3 loop spans 23 amino acids. Germline V CDR1 and CDR2: SGHRS, YFSETQ. Here the CDR3 reads CASSLTPGWVTGQDDSGANVLTF. The CDR3 nucleotides read TGCGCCAGCAGCTTAACCCCCGGATGGGTGACGGGACAGGATGACTCTGGGGCCAACGTCCTGACTTTC.

This chain links TRBV21-1 with TRBJ2-7; the listed D gene, TRBD2, was not tested against the DNA. TRBV21-1 is listed as a pseudogene. The CDR3 runs to 16 residues. For the CDR3, the DNA is TGTGCCAGCAGCAACGGTTCGAAGCGGGGCGTCTACGAGCAGTACTTC. Its translation is CASSNGSKRGVYEQYF.

This chain connects TRBV6-1 to TRBJ2-7; possible D gene TRBD1, 5 bases. This CDR3 comprises 14 residues. Trimming pared 1 base from V and 2 bases from J, leaving 9 bases between. Germline V lookup: CDR1 MNHNS, CDR2 SASEGT. CDR3 DNA: TGTGCCAGCAGTGAAGTACCGGACACCTACGAGCAGTACTTC. This gives the protein CASSEVPDTYEQYF.

The gene calls are TRBV15 and TRBJ1-4; 9 bases line up with TRBD1. CDR3 length equals 21 residues. Germline V gene sequence: CDR1 LNHNV, CDR2 YYDKDF (reference sequence). J gave up 4 bases and V 3 bases, and 21 bases lay outside the gene matches. The CDR3 coding sequence is TGTGCCACCAGCAGCCGCAAGAGTTGGCGGGACAGGGCGGGCCTTAATGAAAAACTGTTTTTT. Protein sequence: CATSSRKSWRDRAGLNEKLFF. Looking up the rest from reference TRBV15 and TRBJ1-4 gives the full variable domain: DAMVIQNPRYQVTQFGKPVTLSCSQTLNHNVMYWYQQKSSQAPKLLFHYYDKDFNNEADTPDNFQSRRPNTSFCFLDIRSPGLGDTAMYLCATSSRKSWRDRAGLNEKLFFGSGTQLSVL.

This rearrangement joins TRBV5-4 to TRBJ2-1; D call uncertain. With 2 bases removed from V and 3 bases from J, the gap between germline ends came to 12 bases. The CDR3 runs 15 residues. CDR1 SGHNT and CDR2 YYREEE come from the germline V gene (reference sequence). The CDR3 sequence: CASSFFASNYNEQFF. CDR3 sequence (DNA): TGTGCCAGCAGCTTCTTTGCGTCCAACTACAATGAGCAGTTCTTC. Complete variable domain (other parts from reference TRBV5-4 and TRBJ2-1): ETGVTQSPTHLIKTRGQQVTLRCSSQSGHNTVSWYQQALGQGPQFIFQYYREEENGRGNFPPRFSGLQFPNYSSELNVNALELDDSALYLCASSFFASNYNEQFFGPGTRLTVL.

The V gene is TRBV6-4, the J gene TRBJ2-7; no firm D call. This CDR3 has 16 residues. Per germline, CDR1 MRHNA and CDR2 SNTAGT. V was trimmed by 5 bases and J by 1 base, leaving 18 bases between them. The CDR3, as DNA: TGTGCCAGCAGTCTACAGCCGACCAAGTTTTCCTACGAGCAGTACTTC. Translation gives CASSLQPTKFSYEQYF.